The 14 T cell receptor beta chains in this list originate from one sample, sequenced in a study of low-dose radiotherapy and immunotherapy resistance in tumors (dated by TCRdb to about 2022). The time point label here, explained by the study, means: before trial treatment. Sequencing was performed on an Illumina HiSeq 2500. Superscript III and a set of TRAV- and TRBV-specific primers were used to synthesize first-strand cDNA, so that both TCRalpha and TCRbeta chains were covered. TCRs were amplified with Phusion for about 20 PCR cycles using a constant-region primer together with the adapter attached to the V primers. Using fastp trimming at Q25 and MiXCR clonotype assembly, TCRdb reanalyzed the public sequencing data and kept in-frame beta chains. Records with the same CDR3 protein are collapsed into one entry carrying the most frequent genes and DNA. Across this sample there are some 60,000 distinct CDR3 sequences, with about a quarter seen only once. The ten largest clones represent about 7% of the sample.

The sequencing used PBMCs, collected before treatment. These receptors all come from a male donor with rectosigmoid adenocarcinoma.

This clonotype was counted ten times or more. V gene TRBV7-9 combines with J gene TRBJ2-3, with 9 nucleotides matching TRBD1. V was pared by 3 bases and J by 6 bases, with 10 bases of the junction left unmatched. This CDR3 region has 16 residues. CDR1 SEHNR and CDR2 FQNEAQ come from the germline V gene (reference sequence). The CDR3 loop is CASSLRAGTGKDTQYF. The CDR3 DNA sequence: TGTGCCAGCAGCTTGAGGGCCGGGACAGGGAAGGATACGCAGTATTTT.

This clonotype was seen repeatedly, ten times or more. The chain links TRBV2 to TRBJ2-3; D ambiguous. The germline gives CDR1 SNHLY, CDR2 FYNNEI. Trimming shortened V by 6 bases and J by 0 bases, and 10 bases separated the two germline ends. The CDR3 length is 14 residues. For the CDR3, the DNA is TGTGCCAGCAGGGATACAGATAGCACAGATACGCAGTATTTT. It yields the protein CASRDTDSTDTQYF.

The sample holds many counts of this clonotype. This chain joins TRBV18 and TRBJ2-7; tentatively, D is TRBD1 or TRBD2 (8 bases each). The ends were cut back, 0 bases at V and 6 bases at J, with 18 bases in the middle. The CDR3 contains 16 residues. The germline V gene has CDR1 KGHSH and CDR2 LQKENI. CDR3 DNA: TGTGCCAGCTCACCACCTGGACAGGGCGCGGGAGGCGAGCAGTACTTC. This gives the protein CASSPPGQGAGGEQYF.

The J gene is TRBJ2-1, the V gene TRBV13; 8 bases fit TRBD1. The CDR3 totals 15 residues. J gave up 4 bases and V 3 bases, and 5 bases lay outside the gene matches. Per germline, CDR1 PRHDT and CDR2 FYEKMQ (reference sequence). CDR3 DNA sequence: TGTGCCAGCAGCTTTCCGGGACAGGTATACAATGAGCAGTTCTTC. Protein sequence: CASSFPGQVYNEQFF.

This clonotype was counted ten times or more. The chain links TRBV6-5 to TRBJ2-1, with 8 bases matching TRBD2. This CDR3 spans 13 amino acids. Trimming removed 10 bases from V and 7 bases from J; junction bases left unmatched: 9. The germline V gene has CDR1 MNHEY and CDR2 SVGAGI. CDR3 coding DNA: TGTGCCACCGGACTAGCCGCTGGGAATGAGCAGTTCTTC. Translating gives CATGLAAGNEQFF.

In this sample, this clonotype turned up many times. This chain links TRBV10-2 with TRBJ1-6, with D possibly being TRBD1 (5 bases). The CDR3 extends over 13 amino acids. V was trimmed by 0 bases and J by 9 bases, leaving 6 bases between them. Germline CDR1 is WSHSY and CDR2 is SAAADI. CDR3 loop: CASSESRGSPLHF. The DNA of the CDR3 is TGCGCCAGCAGTGAGTCTAGGGGTTCACCCCTCCACTTT.

There are many counts of this clonotype. This sequence joins TRBV5-1 and TRBJ1-2; TRBD1 agrees at 7 bases. The CDR3 sequence is 13 residues long. Looked up from germline, CDR1 is SGHRS and CDR2 is YFSETQ. J gave up 4 bases and V 0 bases, and 0 bases lay outside the gene matches. The CDR3 coding sequence is TGCGCCAGCAGCTTGGCAGGGGGCTATGGCTACACCTTC. Residues: CASSLAGGYGYTF.

In the case of this clonotype: It differs at one base from a far larger clone, so likely a read error. This chain links TRBV7-2 with TRBJ2-1; 13 bases map to TRBD2. Matching the DNA end better, TRBJ2-5 makes the J call doubtful. The CDR3 is made up of 21 amino acids. Looked up from germline, CDR1 is SGHTA and CDR2 is FQGNSA. CDR3 nucleotides: TGTGCCAGCAGCTTAGTAGGCGGCCCGGGACTAGCGGGAACTGGGGAAGAGACCCAGTACTTC. Amino acids: CASSLVGGPGLAGTGEETQYF.

This clonotype was seen many times. This chain uses TRBV7-2 with TRBJ2-7; TRBD2 might be the D (6 bases). The V end was cut by 5 bases, the J end by 4 bases, with 12 bases between. The CDR3 length is 13 residues. Germline CDR1 and CDR2: SGHTA and FQGNSA. CDR3 residues: CASSLTSSYEQYF. The CDR3 nucleotides are TGTGCCAGCAGCCTAACTAGCTCTTACGAGCAGTACTTC.

The rearrangement joins TRBV3-1 to TRBJ2-1; a possible D gene is TRBD1 (6 bases). The CDR3 covers 15 residues. The germline gives CDR1 LGHDT, CDR2 YNNKEL (reference sequence). V was cut by 3 bases and J by 0 bases, with 9 bases left in between. CDR3 nucleotide sequence: TGTGCCAGCAGCCAGGGGGCCCTCTCCTACAATGAGCAGTTCTTC. It encodes CASSQGALSYNEQFF.

On this clonotype itself: This likely came from a read error, as a far larger clone is one base away. The chain carries TRBV27 and TRBJ2-2, with 8 nucleotides matching TRBD1. In germline, CDR1 is MNHEY, CDR2 SMNVEV (reference sequence). There are 14 residues in the CDR3. The DNA of the CDR3 is TGTGCCACTGGTGCGACAGGGGATCCCGGGGGGCTGTTTTTT. This encodes CATGATGDPGGLFF.

The V gene is TRBV6-6, the J gene TRBJ1-3; D is perhaps TRBD1 (6 bases). Trimming removed 2 bases at V and 0 bases at J, with 11 bases between. The CDR3 has 16 amino acids. Germline CDR1 MNHNY, CDR2 SVGAGI (reference sequence). The CDR3 DNA is TGTGCCAGCAGTTACGGGGACAAAAGCTCTGGAAACACCATATATTTT. Its translation is CASSYGDKSSGNTIYF.

Comment on this clonotype: With only one base between it and a far larger clone, this is likely a read error. The chain couples TRBV4-2 to TRBJ2-1; D is possibly TRBD2 (5 bases). The CDR3 contains 17 residues. Germline V lookup: CDR1 LGHNA, CDR2 YNFKEQ. V lost 1 base and J 10 bases, leaving 23 bases between the germline ends. Here the CDR3 reads CASSQARRTVASYEQFF. The CDR3 nucleotides are TGTGCCAGCAGCCAAGCCCGCCGAACCGTAGCGTCCTACGAGCAGTTCTTC.

The sample holds one count of this clonotype. This rearrangement joins TRBV28 to TRBJ2-1, with 11 bases fitting TRBD2. The CDR3 spans 16 residues. CDR1 is MDHEN and CDR2 is SYDVKM in the germline V gene. V lost 7 bases and J lost 9; bases outside the gene matches: 14. CDR3 DNA sequence: TGTGCCAGCACCACCACTCTTAGCGGGAGGGCCGGTGAGCAGTTCTTC. Its translation: CASTTTLSGRAGEQFF.